The clone carrying this TCR beta chain appeared a single time. Its antigen remains unknown. One end of the junction varies from germline; a read error may be responsible. This record comes from a study of relationships among human T cell subsets. CDR1 is MDHEN and CDR2 is SYDVKM in the germline V gene. The CDR3 loop spans 15 amino acids. Anti-CD25 beads selected CD4+CD25+ regulatory T cells from positively selected CD4+ cells. T cell subsets were isolated with magnetic beads coated with subset-specific monoclonal antibodies. Findings and caveats of the study: Bead sorting may have left some CD4+CD8+ double-positive cells. Clones with over 100 reads held over 60% of CD8+ cytotoxic sequences. Th1, Th2 and regulatory subsets overlapped substantially in CDR3 sequences.

TCR alpha and beta CDR3s were amplified from mRNA by semiquantitative ARM-PCR. In ARM-PCR, communal superprimers followed tagged nested gene-specific primers for exponential amplification. In TCRdb, the multiplex PCR reads were re-called with MiXCR into one record per CDR3 protein. The sample lists about 14,000 distinct CDR3 sequences, roughly 60% occurring once. The rearrangement links TRBV28 to TRBJ1-2; D might be TRBD1 (5 bases). The receptor was isolated from a man in his forties in good health. The sample consisted of Tregs sorted from blood. CDR3 in amino acids: CASRPLGTANYGHTF. The CDR3 coding sequence is TGTGCCAGCAGACCGCTCGGGACGGCTAACTATGGCCACACCTTC.